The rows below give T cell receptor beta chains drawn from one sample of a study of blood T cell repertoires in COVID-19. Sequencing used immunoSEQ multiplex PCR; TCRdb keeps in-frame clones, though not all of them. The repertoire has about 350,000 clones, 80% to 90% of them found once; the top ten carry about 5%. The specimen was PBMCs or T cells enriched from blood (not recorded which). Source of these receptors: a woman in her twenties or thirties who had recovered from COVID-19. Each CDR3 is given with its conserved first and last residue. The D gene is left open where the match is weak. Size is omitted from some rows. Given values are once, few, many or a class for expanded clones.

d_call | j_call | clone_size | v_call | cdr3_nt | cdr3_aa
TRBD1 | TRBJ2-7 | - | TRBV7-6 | TGTGCCAGCAGCTTGGGACAGGAGTACGAGCAGTACTTC | CASSLGQEYEQYF
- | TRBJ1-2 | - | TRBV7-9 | TGTGCCAGCAGCCTCAGGGCGGCGGACTATGGCTACACCTTC | CASSLRAADYGYTF
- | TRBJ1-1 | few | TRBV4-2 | TGTGCCAGCAGCCAAGATTTGTTCCCTACTGAAGCTTTCTTT | CASSQDLFPTEAFF
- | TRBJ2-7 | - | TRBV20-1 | TGCAGTGCTAGTTTGGATACTAACTACGAGCAGTACTTC | CSASLDTNYEQYF
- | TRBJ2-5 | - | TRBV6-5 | TGTGCCAGCCTCCGGGTTGCGGGAGAGACCCAGTACTTC | CASLRVAGETQYF
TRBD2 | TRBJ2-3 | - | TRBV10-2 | TGCGCCAGCTGGGGGGGGACGCAGTATTTT | CASWGGTQYF
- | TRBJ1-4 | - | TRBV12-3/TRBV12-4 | TGTGCCAGCAGTTTTCAGGGTGGTGAAAAACTGTTTTTT | CASSFQGGEKLFF
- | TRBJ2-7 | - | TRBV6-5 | TGTGCCAGCAGTCCCAGCTGGCGGAGCTACGAGCAGTACTTC | CASSPSWRSYEQYF
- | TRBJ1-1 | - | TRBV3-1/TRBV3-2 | TGTGCCAGCAGCCACCCCAGGGAATTGGAGAACACTGAAGCTTTCTTT | CASSHPRELENTEAFF
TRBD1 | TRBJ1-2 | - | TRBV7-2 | TGTGCCAGCAGCTTAGGGCAGGGGGCGAGGCCCACCTTC | CASSLGQGARPTF
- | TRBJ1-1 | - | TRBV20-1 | TGCAGTGCTAGTTCCGCCGGGTCGTCCACTGAAGCTTTCTTT | CSASSAGSSTEAFF
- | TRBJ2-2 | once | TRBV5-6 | TGTGCCAGCAACTCAGGGATGAGAACCGGGGAGCTGTTTTTT | CASNSGMRTGELFF
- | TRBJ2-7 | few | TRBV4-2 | TGTGCCAGCAGCCAAGTAACAGGGTCCCACGAGCAGTACTTC | CASSQVTGSHEQYF
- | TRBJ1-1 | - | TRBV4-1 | TGCGCCAGCAGCCAACCTCCGGCGGGGGGGGGAGCTGAAGCTTTCTTT | CASSQPPAGGGAEAFF
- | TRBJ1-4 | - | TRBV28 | TGTGCCAGCTACGGCCCTGCGCGGGAAAAACTGTTTTTT | CASYGPAREKLFF
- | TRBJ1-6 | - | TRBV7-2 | TGTGCCAGCAGATTCAGGGAAGGTAATTCACCCCTCCACTTT | CASRFREGNSPLHF
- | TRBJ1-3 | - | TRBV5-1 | TGCGCCAGCAGGGAGGACGCCCGCAGTGGAAACACCATATATTTT | CASREDARSGNTIYF
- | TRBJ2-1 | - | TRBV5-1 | TGCGCCAGCAGCTTGGGTGGGCAGGATGAGCAGTTCTTC | CASSLGGQDEQFF
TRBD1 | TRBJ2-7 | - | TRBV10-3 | TGTGCCATCAGTTGGGGACAGGGGGTCTACGAGCAGTACTTC | CAISWGQGVYEQYF
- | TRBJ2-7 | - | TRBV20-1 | TGCAGTGCTAGAGCCCAGTACGAGCAGTACTTC | CSARAQYEQYF
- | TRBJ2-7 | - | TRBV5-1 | TGCGCCAGCAGCTTAACCCAGGGGGGTATTGGCGAGCAGTACTTC | CASSLTQGGIGEQYF
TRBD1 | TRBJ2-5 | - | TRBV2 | TGTGCCAGCAGTGGCGACAGGGGCGAGACCCAGTACTTC | CASSGDRGETQYF
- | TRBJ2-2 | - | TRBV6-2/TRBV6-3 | TGTGCCAGCAGTTTCGACAGCACCGGGGAGCTGTTTTTT | CASSFDSTGELFF
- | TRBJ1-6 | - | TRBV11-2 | TGTGCCAGCAGCCTTAACAGGGTTTCAGTTAATTCACCCCTCCACTTT | CASSLNRVSVNSPLHF
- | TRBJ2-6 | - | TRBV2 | TGTGCCAGCATGGGGGGGCGAGGGGCCAACGTCCTGACTTTC | CASMGGRGANVLTF
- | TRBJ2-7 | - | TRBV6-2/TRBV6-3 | TGTGCCAGCAGTTTTGATCAGGACAGCTTCTTC | CASSFDQDSFF
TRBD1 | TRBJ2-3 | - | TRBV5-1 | TGCGCCAGCAGTGAGACAGGGTCCTTATATACGCAGTATTTT | CASSETGSLYTQYF
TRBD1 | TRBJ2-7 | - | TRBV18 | TGTGCCAGCTCACCAGGTAGACAGGGTTACGAGCAGTACTTC | CASSPGRQGYEQYF
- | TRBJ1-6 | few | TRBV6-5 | TGTGCCAGCAGTTACACCCGAGACACTTATAATTCACCCCTCCACTTT | CASSYTRDTYNSPLHF
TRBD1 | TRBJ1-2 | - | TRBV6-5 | TGTGCCAGCGTATGGAGGGGACAGGAAAACTATGGCTACACCTTC | CASVWRGQENYGYTF
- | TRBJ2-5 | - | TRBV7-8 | TGTGCCAGCAGCTCACGGGAGACCCAGTACTTC | CASSSRETQYF
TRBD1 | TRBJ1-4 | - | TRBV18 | TGTGCCACCTCCGGGACAGTGGAGGAAAAACTGTTTTTT | CATSGTVEEKLFF
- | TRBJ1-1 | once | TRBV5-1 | TGCGCCAGCAGCTTGGTGGGTCGGAGCACTGAAGCTTTCTTT | CASSLVGRSTEAFF
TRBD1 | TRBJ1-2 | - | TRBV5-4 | TGTGCCAGCAGGGGGGGACAGGGACCTAACTATGGCTACACCTTC | CASRGGQGPNYGYTF
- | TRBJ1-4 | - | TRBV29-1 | TGCAGCGTTGAAGATCGGCAGGGTGAACTGTTTTTT | CSVEDRQGELFF
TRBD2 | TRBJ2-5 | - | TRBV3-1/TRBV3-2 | TGTGCCAGCAGCCGGGGGGGTAGCGGACAAGAGACCCAGTACTTC | CASSRGGSGQETQYF
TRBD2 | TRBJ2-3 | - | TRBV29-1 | TGCAGCGTTAGTCGGGGGGGCCGTTCAGATACGCAGTATTTT | CSVSRGGRSDTQYF
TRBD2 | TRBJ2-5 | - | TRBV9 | TGTGCCAGCAGCATTAATAGCGGGGGGGCCGAGACCCAGTACTTC | CASSINSGGAETQYF
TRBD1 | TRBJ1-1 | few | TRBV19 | TGTGCCAGTAGCTCAAGGACAGGGCGTACTGAAGCTTTCTTT | CASSSRTGRTEAFF
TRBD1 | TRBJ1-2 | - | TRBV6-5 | TGTGCCAGCACCGGACAGGGGACGGGCCCGGTCGGCTACACCTTC | CASTGQGTGPVGYTF
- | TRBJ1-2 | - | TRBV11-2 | TGTGCCAGCAGCGCGGCGGGGGCAGTGGGTGGCTACACCTTC | CASSAAGAVGGYTF
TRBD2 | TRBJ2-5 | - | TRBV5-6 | TGTGCCAGCAGCTACGAATCCGCGGGAGGTACCGAGACCCAGTACTTC | CASSYESAGGTETQYF
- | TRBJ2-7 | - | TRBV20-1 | TGCAGTGCTAGAGACGCGGCCGGGCAGTACTTC | CSARDAAGQYF
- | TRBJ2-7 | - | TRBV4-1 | TGCGCCAGCAGCCAGCCCACCCAGGGGACCTACGAGCAGTACTTC | CASSQPTQGTYEQYF
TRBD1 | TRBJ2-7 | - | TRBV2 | TGTGCCAGCAGAGTCTCCTTTGCTGGGACAGGGATCTACGAGCAGTACTTC | CASRVSFAGTGIYEQYF
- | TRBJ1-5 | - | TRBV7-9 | TGTGCCAGCAGCTTAGGAGGGGGGGCGCTCAATCAGCCCCAGCATTTT | CASSLGGGALNQPQHF
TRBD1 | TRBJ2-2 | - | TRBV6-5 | TGTGCCAGCAGTTTTAACAGGGGAAACGGGGAGCTGTTTTTT | CASSFNRGNGELFF
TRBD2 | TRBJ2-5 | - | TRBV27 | TGTGCCAGCAGCCCCCGATTGGGAGGGGTCGAGACCCAGTACTTC | CASSPRLGGVETQYF
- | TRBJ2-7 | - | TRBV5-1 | TGCGCCAGCAGCTTGTTTACTAACCCGACCTACGAGCAGTACTTC | CASSLFTNPTYEQYF
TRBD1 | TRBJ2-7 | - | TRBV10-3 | TGTGCCATCCGGGGGACAGGGGAGTTTTCCGAGCAGTACTTC | CAIRGTGEFSEQYF